Following are 25 T cell receptor beta chains from one sample sequenced in a study of blood T cell repertoires in COVID-19. Method: immunoSEQ multiplex PCR; TCRdb's copy keeps in-frame clones and lacks some. The table includes about 120,000 clones, more than 75% detected once. The sequenced sample was peripheral blood. The receptors were sampled from a woman between 50 and 59 years old with acute or convalescent COVID-19.

This chain connects TRBV9 to TRBJ2-1, with a possible D match to TRBD2 (6 bases). The CDR3 has 16 residues. V lost 2 bases and J 2 bases, leaving 14 bases between the germline ends. Germline CDR1 reads SGDLS; CDR2 reads YYNGEE. DNA for the CDR3: TGTGCCAGCAGCGTGAGGGACTCGTACACCTACAATGAGCAGTTCTTC. This codes for CASSVRDSYTYNEQFF.

The V gene is TRBV5-6, the J gene TRBJ1-1; a possible D gene is TRBD1 (5 bases). The CDR3 has 14 amino acids. Trimming left V 2 bases short and J 5 bases short, with 13 bases between. Germline CDR1 and CDR2: SGHDT and YYEEEE. The CDR3 sequence: CASSFSGGVTEAFF. CDR3 in DNA: TGTGCCAGCAGCTTTTCCGGGGGAGTAACTGAAGCTTTCTTT.

The gene calls are TRBV5-4 and TRBJ2-3; TRBD2 aligns across 13 bases. Trimming at V came to 6 bases and at J to 7 bases, leaving 11 bases not matched to a gene. CDR3 length: 16 amino acids. Germline CDR1 reads SGHNT; CDR2 reads YYREEE (reference sequence). This CDR3 is CASMQSLAGGPNTQYF. In DNA form, the CDR3 reads TGTGCCAGCATGCAGTCACTAGCGGGAGGGCCGAATACGCAGTATTTT.

This chain joins TRBV11-1 and TRBJ2-5, with a weak D call TRBD2 (5 bases). The CDR3 loop spans 14 amino acids. Trimming cost V 1 base and J 3 bases, with 9 bases left between them. The germline CDR1 and CDR2 sequences are SGHAT and FQDESV (reference sequence). The CDR3 DNA sequence: TGTGCCAGCAGCTTAGGAGGGATGGAAGAGACCCAGTACTTC. Encoded protein: CASSLGGMEETQYF.

This clone has a single count. The genes are TRBV30 and TRBJ1-1; D is unclear. V lost 5 bases, J lost 2 bases, and 6 bases lay in between. The CDR3 has 11 residues. Germline V CDR1 and CDR2: GTSNPN, SVGIG (reference sequence). The CDR3 sequence: CAWVYNTEAFF. CDR3 nucleotide sequence: TGTGCCTGGGTATATAACACTGAAGCTTTCTTT.

This clone has only a few counts. The chain recombines TRBV2 with TRBJ2-3, with 10 bases aligning to TRBD2. Trimming took 4 bases from V and 1 from J; bases not matched to a gene: 2. There are 15 residues in the CDR3. CDR1 SNHLY and CDR2 FYNNEI come from the germline V gene. As DNA, the CDR3 is TGTGCCAGCAGTGTAGGACTAGCGGGCACAGATACGCAGTATTTT. Its protein is CASSVGLAGTDTQYF.

The chain uses TRBV15 and TRBJ1-5; the D gene is possibly TRBD1 (6 bases). The germline V gene encodes CDR1 LNHNV and CDR2 YYDKDF (reference sequence). Deletions cut 0 bases from V and 9 bases from J, with 15 bases between. CDR3 length: 15 amino acids. The chain's CDR3 is CATSRDATGQGPQHF. DNA for the CDR3: TGTGCCACCAGCAGAGACGCGACAGGCCAGGGGCCCCAGCATTTT. Variable domain in full (rest from reference TRBV15 and TRBJ1-5): DAMVIQNPRYQVTQFGKPVTLSCSQTLNHNVMYWYQQKSSQAPKLLFHYYDKDFNNEADTPDNFQSRRPNTSFCFLDIRSPGLGDTAMYLCATSRDATGQGPQHFGDGTRLSIL.

This clone has only a few counts. The chain joins TRBV7-2 to TRBJ2-5; a weak D match, TRBD1 (5 bases). V lost 5 bases, J lost 5 bases, and 18 bases lay in between. CDR1 SGHTA and CDR2 FQGNSA come from the germline V gene. The CDR3 contains 15 residues. CDR3 in amino acids: CASSLGPGNRETQYF. The CDR3 DNA reads TGTGCCAGCAGCCTTGGACCAGGGAATAGGGAGACCCAGTACTTC.

The chain carries TRBV18 and TRBJ1-1; TRBD1 matches 7 bases. The CDR3 has 16 residues. Germline assignment: CDR1 KGHSH and CDR2 LQKENI. V dropped 3 bases and J dropped 4; count of bases not matched to a gene: 11. The CDR3 reads CASSPTGKEGATEAFF. Written as DNA, the CDR3 is TGTGCCAGCTCACCCACAGGGAAGGAGGGGGCCACTGAAGCTTTCTTT.

V gene TRBV12-3 or TRBV12-4 combines with J gene TRBJ1-5; D not resolved. Between the trimmed V and J ends, which lost 3 bases and 9 bases, there was a span of 12 bases. The CDR3 has 13 amino acids. DNA for the CDR3: TGTGCCAGCAGTTTCGCCCAGCGCTGGCCCCAGCATTTT. It encodes CASSFAQRWPQHF.

The rearrangement links TRBV5-4 to TRBJ1-3, with D possibly being TRBD1 (5 bases). CDR1 is SGHNT and CDR2 is YYREEE in the germline V gene (reference sequence). V lost 4 bases and J lost 0, with 14 bases in between. This CDR3 has 16 amino acids. This CDR3 is CASSEYRPYSGNTIYF. In nucleotides, the CDR3 is TGTGCCAGCAGCGAATACAGGCCATACTCTGGAAACACCATATATTTT.

J is TRBJ1-2 and V is TRBV6-4; D is ambiguous. Between the trimmed V and J ends, which lost 4 bases and 5 bases, there was a span of 17 bases. Germline V gene data show CDR1 as MRHNA and CDR2 as SNTAGT. CDR3 size: 15 residues. CDR3 coding DNA: TGTGCCAGCAGTGTTACCATCGGAGACTCTTATGGCTACACCTTC. This codes for CASSVTIGDSYGYTF.

This clone was recorded a few times. The chain carries TRBV11-3 and TRBJ2-5; possible D gene TRBD2, 6 bases. V shed 0 bases and J shed 5 bases, with 16 bases lying between them. This CDR3 contains 16 residues. The germline V gene encodes CDR1 SGHNT and CDR2 YENEEA. Written as DNA, the CDR3 is TGTGCCAGCAGCTTAGAATCGGGTGGGGAGGCGGAGACCCAGTACTTC. Its translation is CASSLESGGEAETQYF.

This chain links TRBV7-6 with TRBJ2-7; TRBD2 matches 11 bases. The CDR3 totals 15 residues. Trimming at V came to 3 bases and at J to 5 bases, leaving 6 bases not matched to a gene. Germline V gene sequence: CDR1 SGHVS, CDR2 FNYEAQ. The CDR3 coding sequence is TGTGCCAGCAGCTTCCTACTAGCGGGGGTAGACGAGCAGTACTTC. Protein: CASSFLLAGVDEQYF. The whole variable domain, filled in from reference TRBV7-6 and TRBJ2-7, reads GAGVSQSPRYKVTKRGQDVALRCDPISGHVSLYWYRQALGQGPEFLTYFNYEAQQDKSGLPNDRFSAERPEGSISTLTIQRTEQRDSAMYRCASSFLLAGVDEQYFGPGTRLTVT.

The CDR3 loop is CASSLGQNQETQYF. The CDR3 DNA reads TGTGCCAGCAGCTTGGGACAGAACCAAGAGACCCAGTACTTC. This rearrangement joins TRBV5-4 to TRBJ2-5; a possible D gene is TRBD1 (5 bases). The V end was cut by 0 bases, the J end by 0 bases, with 6 bases between. In germline, CDR1 is SGHNT, CDR2 YYREEE (reference sequence). This CDR3 comprises 14 residues. The full variable domain, with the rest looked up from reference TRBV5-4 and TRBJ2-5, is ETGVTQSPTHLIKTRGQQVTLRCSSQSGHNTVSWYQQALGQGPQFIFQYYREEENGRGNFPPRFSGLQFPNYSSELNVNALELDDSALYLCASSLGQNQETQYFGPGTRLLVL.

The CDR3, as DNA: TGTGCCAGCAGCGTAGCGGGAGGCGGGGAGACCCAGTACTTC. Translating it yields CASSVAGGGETQYF. The chain is built from TRBV9 and TRBJ2-5, with TRBD2 matching 7 bases. V lost 0 bases, J lost 5 bases, and 4 bases stayed unmatched. CDR3 length: 14 amino acids. CDR1 and CDR2 from the germline V gene are SGDLS and YYNGEE.

The chain couples TRBV5-6 to TRBJ2-7; TRBD1 agrees at 9 bases. Germline lookup yields CDR1 SGHDT and CDR2 YYEEEE. The J segment lost 1 base and the V segment lost 2 bases, leaving 1 base of the junction unmatched. The CDR3 extends over 14 amino acids. The CDR3 loop reads CASSLGQGSYEQYF. DNA of the CDR3: TGTGCCAGCAGCTTAGGACAGGGGTCCTACGAGCAGTACTTC.

The rearrangement joins TRBV7-9 to TRBJ1-4, with a possible D match to TRBD1 (6 bases). The V gene's germline CDR1 is SEHNR and CDR2 FQNEAQ (reference sequence). V shed 5 bases and J shed 6 bases, with 16 bases lying between them. The CDR3 spans 15 residues. The CDR3 sequence: CASSTNRGRDEKLFF. As DNA, the CDR3 is TGTGCCAGCAGCACGAATAGGGGGAGGGATGAAAAACTGTTTTTT.

This chain links TRBV9 with TRBJ2-3, with TRBD2 matching over 8 bases. CDR3 length: 16 amino acids. Trimming took 6 bases from V and 4 from J; bases not matched to a gene: 13. CDR1 and CDR2 from the germline V gene are SGDLS and YYNGEE. This CDR3 reads CASTPIPGLGADTQYF. In DNA, the CDR3 is TGTGCCAGCACCCCCATCCCGGGACTAGGGGCAGATACGCAGTATTTT.

J is TRBJ2-1 and V is TRBV7-9; 13 positions agree with TRBD2. Losses at the gene ends were 1 base for V and 0 bases for J; bases not matched to a gene: 6. This CDR3 spans 19 amino acids. CDR1 is SEHNR, CDR2 FQNEAQ, per germline (reference sequence). The CDR3 DNA follows: TGTGCCAGCAGCTTAGAACGTCGGACTAGCGGGAGCTCCTACAATGAGCAGTTCTTC. The encoded protein is CASSLERRTSGSSYNEQFF.

The chain combines TRBV6-6 with TRBJ1-2, with D unresolved. Germline V gene sequence: CDR1 MNHNY, CDR2 SVGAGI (reference sequence). Trimming pared 6 bases from V and 0 bases from J, leaving 17 bases between. The CDR3 contains 16 residues. The CDR3 region is CASSNASPLSNYGYTF. CDR3 bases: TGTGCCAGCAGCAATGCCTCACCACTATCTAACTATGGCTACACCTTC.

The chain carries TRBV7-3 and TRBJ2-3; D is possibly TRBD2 (6 bases). Germline CDR1 reads SGHTA; CDR2 reads FQGTGA. Trimming shortened V by 4 bases and J by 1 base, and 15 bases separated the two germline ends. The CDR3 spans 16 residues. The CDR3 DNA reads TGTGCCAGCAGCTCCGGGGGTCGCGCCGGCACAGATACGCAGTATTTT. Amino acid sequence: CASSSGGRAGTDTQYF. The complete variable domain, with remaining parts taken from reference TRBV7-3 and TRBJ2-3, reads GAGVSQTPSNKVTEKGKYVELRCDPISGHTALYWYRQSLGQGPEFLIYFQGTGAADDSGLPNDRFFAVRPEGSVSTLKIQRTERGDSAVYLCASSSGGRAGTDTQYFGPGTRLTVL.

This clone appeared once. The genes are TRBV18 and TRBJ2-5, with 9 bases identical to TRBD1. Germline V gives CDR1 KGHSH, CDR2 LQKENI. Trimming took 0 bases from V and 2 from J; bases not matched to a gene: 7. The CDR3 totals 17 residues. CDR3 sequence reads: CASSPPSGQGSQETQYF. Written as DNA, the CDR3 is TGTGCCAGCTCACCACCGTCGGGACAGGGATCTCAAGAGACCCAGTACTTC.

V gene TRBV11-1 combines with J gene TRBJ2-1, with 7 bases fitting TRBD2. The CDR3 consists of 13 residues. Germline V CDR1 and CDR2: SGHAT, FQDESV (reference sequence). Unmatched junction bases numbered 3, after V lost 4 bases and J lost 6 bases. The CDR3, as DNA: TGTGCCAGCAGCTCCAGCGGGGCCAATGAGCAGTTCTTC. It yields the protein CASSSSGANEQFF.

In DNA, the CDR3 is TGTGCCAGCAAAGCGGAGAACACCGGGGAGCTGTTTTTT. Its translation: CASKAENTGELFF. The chain combines TRBV2 with TRBJ2-2; D possibly corresponds to TRBD2 (5 bases). The germline V and J ends were trimmed by 7 bases and 1 base, with 7 bases remaining between them. Germline V gene sequence: CDR1 SNHLY, CDR2 FYNNEI. The CDR3 has 13 residues.